Listed below are T cell receptor beta chains from one sample, sequenced in a study of blood T cell repertoires in COVID-19. Sequencing was performed with immunoSEQ multiplex PCR; in TCRdb, only in-frame clones are kept and a portion is missing. In the table there are under 70,000 clones, 65% to 80% of which are singletons. The sequenced material came from peripheral blood. The receptors here all came from a man aged 55 to 70 with acute or convalescent COVID-19. The CDR3 runs from the conserved cysteine through the conserved F or W. Fields, in order: J gene, CDR3 length, V gene, D gene, clone size, CDR3 DNA, CDR3 protein. The D gene is left open where the match is weak. Only some rows state a clone size, as once, few, many or a class for expanded clones.

J gene: TRBJ2-1
CDR3 length: 15
V gene: TRBV27
D gene: TRBD2
clone size: -
CDR3 DNA: TGTGCCAGCAGCCTAGCGGGACCCTCCTACAATGAGCAGTTCTTC
CDR3 protein: CASSLAGPSYNEQFF

J gene: TRBJ2-3
CDR3 length: 15
V gene: TRBV5-5
D gene: -
clone size: -
CDR3 DNA: TGTGCCAGCAGCTTGTGGCGGGGTAGCACAGATACGCAGTATTTT
CDR3 protein: CASSLWRGSTDTQYF

J gene: TRBJ1-1
CDR3 length: 17
V gene: TRBV7-2
D gene: -
clone size: -
CDR3 DNA: TGTGCCAGCAGCTTAGGGGCTGCGGGGGGCGCGGGCACTGAAGCTTTCTTT
CDR3 protein: CASSLGAAGGAGTEAFF

J gene: TRBJ2-1
CDR3 length: 14
V gene: TRBV7-3
D gene: TRBD2
clone size: -
CDR3 DNA: TGTGCCAGCAGCCCTCTAGCGGGAGCCGGTGAGCAGTTCTTC
CDR3 protein: CASSPLAGAGEQFF

J gene: TRBJ2-7
CDR3 length: 12
V gene: TRBV5-1
D gene: -
clone size: -
CDR3 DNA: TGCGCCAGCAGCTTGGATCACTACGAGCAGTACTTC
CDR3 protein: CASSLDHYEQYF

J gene: TRBJ2-3
CDR3 length: 14
V gene: TRBV5-1
D gene: -
clone size: -
CDR3 DNA: TGCGCCAGCAGCGTCGACTACCCCACAGATACGCAGTATTTT
CDR3 protein: CASSVDYPTDTQYF

J gene: TRBJ2-1
CDR3 length: 15
V gene: TRBV30
D gene: -
clone size: -
CDR3 DNA: TGTGCCTGGAGGATCGGGACTCAAAACTACAATGAGCAGTTCTTC
CDR3 protein: CAWRIGTQNYNEQFF

J gene: TRBJ2-7
CDR3 length: 15
V gene: TRBV5-1
D gene: TRBD2
clone size: -
CDR3 DNA: TGCGCCAGCAGCTTGGTTTGGGGAGGGACCTACGAGCAGTACTTC
CDR3 protein: CASSLVWGGTYEQYF

J gene: TRBJ1-5
CDR3 length: 19
V gene: TRBV19
D gene: TRBD1
clone size: -
CDR3 DNA: TGTGCCAGTAGTATTGATCCAGACAGGGGTTTATCCGGCAATCAGCCCCAGCATTTT
CDR3 protein: CASSIDPDRGLSGNQPQHF

J gene: TRBJ2-3
CDR3 length: 15
V gene: TRBV4-2
D gene: -
clone size: once
CDR3 DNA: TGTGCCAGCAGCCAAGTCAGAGGAGGGGAGTATACGCAGTATTTT
CDR3 protein: CASSQVRGGEYTQYF

J gene: TRBJ2-5
CDR3 length: 14
V gene: TRBV5-1
D gene: -
clone size: -
CDR3 DNA: TGCGCCAGCCGACGAGGTGGGGCGCGGGAGACCCAGTACTTC
CDR3 protein: CASRRGGARETQYF